Presented here are 23 T cell receptor beta chains from one specimen sequenced in a study of cytomegalovirus exposure and HLA in healthy donors. The PCR used 60 Vbeta and 13 Jbeta primers. The method was immunoSEQ multiplex PCR; TCRdb's version includes in-frame clones alone and lacks a portion of them. The data contain under 85,000 clones, 60% to 80% of them singletons. Sequencing was performed on PBMCs. The receptors derive from a woman aged 25 to 45 in good health and CMV-seropositive.

The rearrangement uses TRBV2 and TRBJ2-3, with 7 bases that match TRBD2. Germline V gives CDR1 SNHLY, CDR2 FYNNEI. The CDR3 is 15 residues long. V lost 7 bases, J lost 2 bases, and 9 bases stayed unmatched. Here the CDR3 reads CASTSPGTTTDTQYF. CDR3 DNA: TGTGCCAGCACCTCCCCCGGGACTACCACAGATACGCAGTATTTT.

The table lists this clone with a few counts. The chain is built from TRBV4-1 and TRBJ2-3; 7 bases are a match to TRBD2. With 1 base clipped from V and 2 bases from J, the junction kept 12 bases outside the gene matches. The CDR3 is 18 residues long. Germline-derived CDR1 and CDR2 are MGHRA and YSYEKL. The CDR3 DNA follows: TGCGCCAGCAGCCAAGCCGTTGTGCTGGGAGGGCCCACAGATACGCAGTATTTT. Translation gives CASSQAVVLGGPTDTQYF.

The CDR3 spells CASSFLAGGPSYEQYF. The CDR3 region has the DNA TGTGCCAGCAGCTTTCTAGCGGGAGGGCCAAGCTACGAGCAGTACTTC. The V and J genes are TRBV7-8 and TRBJ2-7, with TRBD2 matching over 12 bases. Trimming took 3 bases from V and 3 from J; bases not matched to a gene: 6. In germline, CDR1 is SGHVS, CDR2 FQNEAQ. The CDR3 spans 16 residues.

The chain recombines TRBV5-1 with TRBJ2-3; TRBD1 might be the D (6 bases). The CDR3 spans 16 residues. V was cut by 6 bases and J by 6 bases, with 23 bases left in between. Germline loops: CDR1 SGHRS, CDR2 YFSETQ. The CDR3 spells CASNRDRLQQGDTQYF. The CDR3 coding sequence is TGCGCCAGCAATCGAGACAGGCTCCAGCAGGGCGATACGCAGTATTTT.

V usage is TRBV7-9 and J usage is TRBJ2-1; possible D gene TRBD1, 6 bases. V was pared by 5 bases and J by 10 bases, with 18 bases between. The CDR3 runs 14 residues. CDR1 and CDR2 from the germline V gene are SEHNR and FQNEAQ (reference sequence). The CDR3 coding sequence is TGTGCCAGCAGCCCAACAGGGTCCGTTGGGGAGCAGTTCTTC. Residues: CASSPTGSVGEQFF. Full variable domain (missing parts from reference TRBV7-9 and TRBJ2-1): DTGVSQNPRHKITKRGQNVTFRCDPISEHNRLYWYRQTLGQGPEFLTYFQNEAQLEKSRLLSDRFSAERPKGSFSTLEIQRTEQGDSAMYLCASSPTGSVGEQFFGPGTRLTVL.

In its sample, this clone was seen a few times. The CDR3 carries no conserved terminal phenylalanine or tryptophan, so it likely arises from a read error. The DNA is left out, because the CDR3 cannot be placed on it with certainty; the CDR3 is given as TCRdb lists it. This chain joins TRBV6-1 and TRBJ1-1. Germline assignment: CDR1 MNHNS and CDR2 SASEGT. Both ends counted, the CDR3 spans 11 residues. Here the CDR3 reads CASTFSGSVIV.

The V gene is TRBV2, the J gene TRBJ1-1; D may be TRBD1 (6 bases). Trimming cost V 5 bases and J 4 bases, with 14 bases left between them. Germline V gene sequence: CDR1 SNHLY, CDR2 FYNNEI. CDR3 size: 14 residues. For the CDR3, the DNA is TGTGCCAGCAGTACACAGGGCAGGGGCACTGAAGCTTTCTTT. Residues: CASSTQGRGTEAFF. The entire variable domain, with the rest obtained from reference TRBV2 and TRBJ1-1, is as follows: EPEVTQTPSHQVTQMGQEVILRCVPISNHLYFYWYRQILGQKVEFLVSFYNNEISEKSEIFDDQFSVERPDGSNFTLKIRSTKLEDSAMYFCASSTQGRGTEAFFGQGTRLTVV.

The rearrangement links TRBV18 to TRBJ2-2; D uncertain. The CDR3 loop spans 15 amino acids. Trimming pared 7 bases from V and 0 bases from J, leaving 12 bases between. Germline loops: CDR1 KGHSH, CDR2 LQKENI. In DNA form, the CDR3 reads TGTGCCAGCTTACCGACTGTAACGAACACCGGGGAGCTGTTTTTT. Translating gives CASLPTVTNTGELFF.

This chain joins TRBV5-3 and TRBJ2-6; TRBD1 might be the D (6 bases). TRBV5-3 is an ORF, with its function uncertain. The CDR3 sequence is 16 residues long. The ends were cut back, 1 base at V and 4 bases at J, with 12 bases in the middle. The CDR3: CARSLYQGQGANVLTF. CDR3 nucleotides: TGTGCCAGAAGCTTGTATCAGGGGCAGGGGGCCAACGTCCTGACTTTC.

This chain connects TRBV2 to TRBJ2-7; 8 bases map to TRBD2. Germline V CDR1 and CDR2: SNHLY, FYNNEI. CDR3 length: 12 amino acids. V lost 7 bases, J lost 5 bases, and 4 bases stayed unmatched. DNA for the CDR3: TGTGCCAGCACCCGGGGGGGTAACGAGCAGTACTTC. This translates into CASTRGGNEQYF.

This chain links TRBV7-2 with TRBJ2-2, with TRBD2 matching 10 bases. The germline V gene encodes CDR1 SGHTA and CDR2 FQGNSA. The CDR3 totals 16 residues. V was pared by 5 bases and J by 7 bases, with 10 bases of the junction left unmatched. The CDR3 DNA follows: TGTGCCAGCAGCCAGGGGGGTAGCGGGAGGCGCGGGGAGCTGTTTTTT. It is translated as CASSQGGSGRRGELFF.

The chain carries TRBV28 and TRBJ2-7; 7 positions agree with TRBD2. This CDR3 region has 13 residues. Germline lookup yields CDR1 MDHEN and CDR2 SYDVKM. V dropped 10 bases and J dropped 2; count of bases not matched to a gene: 8. Here the CDR3 reads CAIASGRPYEQYF. In DNA, the CDR3 is TGTGCCATAGCCTCCGGGAGGCCCTACGAGCAGTACTTC.

V is TRBV12-5 and J is TRBJ2-7; 10 bases are a match to TRBD1. Trimming took 2 bases from V and 1 from J; bases not matched to a gene: 5. The V gene's germline CDR1 is LGHNT and CDR2 FRNRAP. The CDR3 has 16 amino acids. The CDR3 sequence is CASGLSVGQGSYEQYF. The CDR3 DNA reads TGTGCTAGTGGTTTGTCCGTGGGACAGGGGTCCTACGAGCAGTACTTC.

This chain joins TRBV29-1 and TRBJ1-2; D is possibly TRBD1 (6 bases). CDR1 and CDR2 (germline): SQVTM, ANQGSEA. The CDR3 is 12 residues long. The germline V and J ends were trimmed by 4 bases and 8 bases, with 14 bases remaining between them. The CDR3 DNA sequence: TGCAGCGTTGGGGCAGGGGTGGTAGGCTACACCTTC. This translates into CSVGAGVVGYTF.

J is TRBJ1-2 and V is TRBV5-1; tentatively, D is TRBD1 (6 bases). Trimming removed 0 bases from V and 5 bases from J, with 8 bases in between. CDR1 is SGHRS and CDR2 is YFSETQ in the germline V gene. The CDR3 spans 13 residues. The CDR3 DNA reads as TGCGCCAGCAGCTTGGGGACAGAATATGGCTACACCTTC. It codes for CASSLGTEYGYTF.

The V gene is TRBV15, the J gene TRBJ1-2, with D hard to call. Trimming shortened V by 1 base and J by 2 bases, and 2 bases separated the two germline ends. The CDR3 is made up of 12 amino acids. Per germline, CDR1 LNHNV and CDR2 YYDKDF (reference sequence). The CDR3 loop is CATSRVNYGYTF. CDR3 bases: TGTGCCACCAGCAGAGTAAACTATGGCTACACCTTC.

The chain uses TRBV11-2 and TRBJ2-3; D not certain. CDR3 length: 14 residues. Germline values: CDR1 SGHAT, CDR2 FQNNGV. V was cut by 5 bases and J by 4 bases, with 13 bases left in between. The CDR3 DNA sequence: TGTGCCAGCAGCCCACGCGCGGTCGCAGATACGCAGTATTTT. It yields the protein CASSPRAVADTQYF.

This clone was detected only once. This rearrangement joins TRBV25-1 to TRBJ2-3; 11 bases are shared with TRBD2. CDR1 is MGHDK, CDR2 SYGVNS, per germline. The CDR3 runs to 16 residues. The J segment lost 1 base and the V segment lost 4 bases, leaving 4 bases of the junction unmatched. The CDR3 bases are TGTGCCAGCAGTGGGGATAGCGGGAGGGGCACAGATACGCAGTATTTT. Its translation is CASSGDSGRGTDTQYF.

The chain combines TRBV7-6 with TRBJ1-2; D is perhaps TRBD1 (6 bases). Germline lookup yields CDR1 SGHVS and CDR2 FNYEAQ. The CDR3 has 13 amino acids. Trimming shortened V by 5 bases and J by 4 bases, and 11 bases separated the two germline ends. CDR3 DNA: TGTGCCAGCAGCCTTTTAGGGGGCTATGGCTACACCTTC. Its translation: CASSLLGGYGYTF.

The chain combines TRBV28 with TRBJ1-5; D is possibly TRBD1 (5 bases). V lost 6 bases and J lost 6, with 18 bases in between. The CDR3 length is 15 residues. Per the germline V gene, CDR1 is MDHEN and CDR2 is SYDVKM. CDR3 nucleotide sequence: TGTGCCAGCAGACCCTCGGGAGGGGAAGCTCAGCCCCAGCATTTT. As protein: CASRPSGGEAQPQHF.

V gene TRBV7-2 combines with J gene TRBJ2-5; no reliable D call. CDR1 SGHTA and CDR2 FQGNSA come from the germline V gene. CDR3 length equals 11 residues. V dropped 5 bases and J dropped 5 bases, with 6 bases sitting between them. Here the CDR3 DNA reads TGTGCCAGCAGCCAGAGGGAGACCCAGTACTTC. Translated: CASSQRETQYF.

The chain is built from TRBV30 and TRBJ1-5, with D perhaps matching TRBD1 (6 bases). The CDR3 is made up of 16 amino acids. V dropped 0 bases and J dropped 4 bases, with 16 bases sitting between them. Germline values: CDR1 GTSNPN, CDR2 SVGIG (reference sequence). This CDR3 is CAWSVRGQLKNQPQHF. CDR3 nucleotide sequence: TGTGCCTGGAGTGTACGAGGACAGCTTAAAAATCAGCCCCAGCATTTT.

The chain employs TRBV7-8 and TRBJ1-5; D call uncertain. This CDR3 is built from 13 residues. Per germline, CDR1 SGHVS and CDR2 FQNEAQ. V lost 5 bases and J 6 bases, leaving 11 bases between the germline ends. The CDR3 DNA sequence: TGTGCCAGCAGCGCCGAGGCGGTTCAGCCCCAGCATTTT. Amino acids: CASSAEAVQPQHF. The entire variable domain, with the rest obtained from reference TRBV7-8 and TRBJ1-5, is as follows: GAGVSQSPRYKVAKRGQDVALRCDPISGHVSLFWYQQALGQGPEFLTYFQNEAQLDKSGLPSDRFFAERPEGSVSTLKIQRTQQEDSAVYLCASSAEAVQPQHFGDGTRLSIL.